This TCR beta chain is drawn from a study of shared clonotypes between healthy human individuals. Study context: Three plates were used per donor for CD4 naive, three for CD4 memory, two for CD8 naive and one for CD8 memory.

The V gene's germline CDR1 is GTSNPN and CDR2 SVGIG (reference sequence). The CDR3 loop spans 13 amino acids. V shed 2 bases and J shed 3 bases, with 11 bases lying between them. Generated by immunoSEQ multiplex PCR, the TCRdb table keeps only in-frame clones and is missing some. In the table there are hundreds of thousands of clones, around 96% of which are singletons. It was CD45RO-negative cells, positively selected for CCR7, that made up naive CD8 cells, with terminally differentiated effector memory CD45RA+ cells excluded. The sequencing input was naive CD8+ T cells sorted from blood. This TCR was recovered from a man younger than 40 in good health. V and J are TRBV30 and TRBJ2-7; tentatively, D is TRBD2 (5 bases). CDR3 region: CAWSLGAGYEQYF. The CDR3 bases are TGTGCCTGGAGTTTGGGAGCTGGCTACGAGCAGTACTTC.